Below, 14 T cell receptor beta chains from the same sample are listed, as sequenced in a study of T cell responses to AZD1222 COVID-19 vaccine. The method was immunoSEQ multiplex PCR; TCRdb's version includes in-frame clones alone and lacks a portion of them. The sample yields 87,000 or so clones, about 88% seen once. The sample consisted of peripheral blood, taken on day 0 of AZD1222 vaccination. Receptors originate from an adult in good health.

V and J are TRBV9 and TRBJ1-1; weak D call: TRBD1 (6 bases). This CDR3 comprises 15 residues. V was trimmed by 1 base and J by 6 bases, leaving 16 bases between them. Germline V gives CDR1 SGDLS, CDR2 YYNGEE. CDR3 residues: CASSVPPGQRAEAFF. The CDR3 bases are TGTGCCAGCAGCGTACCCCCCGGACAGAGAGCTGAAGCTTTCTTT.

This rearrangement joins TRBV5-4 to TRBJ2-7; a possible D gene is TRBD1 (5 bases). V was trimmed by 3 bases and J by 6 bases, leaving 7 bases between them. Germline CDR1 reads SGHNT; CDR2 reads YYREEE (reference sequence). This CDR3 has 11 amino acids. The CDR3 DNA reads TGTGCCAGCAGCTGGGGCTCCGAGCAGTACTTC. Its protein product is CASSWGSEQYF.

DNA of the CDR3: TGTGCCAGCAGCCGCGGGGAGGTAGGGCCCCAGCATTTT. This codes for CASSRGEVGPQHF. The V gene is TRBV12-3 or TRBV12-4, the J gene TRBJ1-5; D gene uncertain. The CDR3 is made up of 13 amino acids. V lost 6 bases and J 9 bases, leaving 15 bases between the germline ends.

The chain employs TRBV5-6 and TRBJ1-2; 8 positions agree with TRBD1. This CDR3 spans 14 amino acids. Looked up from germline, CDR1 is SGHDT and CDR2 is YYEEEE. V lost 4 bases to trimming and J lost 3 bases; unmatched junction nucleotides: 5. The CDR3 loop reads CASSTPTGDYGYTF. The CDR3 region has the DNA TGTGCCAGCAGCACCCCGACAGGGGACTATGGCTACACCTTC.

V and J are TRBV18 and TRBJ2-7; 11 nucleotides match TRBD2. This CDR3 has 16 residues. The V gene end was trimmed by 6 bases and the J gene end by 0 bases; junction bases not matched to a gene: 7. Germline lookup yields CDR1 KGHSH and CDR2 LQKENI. The CDR3 coding sequence is TGTGCCAGCTCGCCTAGCGGGGGGCTGAGCTCCTACGAGCAGTACTTC. Amino acids: CASSPSGGLSSYEQYF.

The chain has TRBV29-1 and TRBJ1-2; D is unresolved. This CDR3 spans 10 amino acids. V lost 4 bases to trimming and J lost 6 bases, with 6 bases between them. In germline, CDR1 is SQVTM, CDR2 ANQGSEA. CDR3 nucleotides: TGCAGCGTTGCCGGGGATGGCTACACCTTC. Amino acids: CSVAGDGYTF.

The chain uses TRBV6-5 and TRBJ1-6; D may be TRBD1 (5 bases). The V gene's germline CDR1 is MNHEY and CDR2 SVGAGI. The CDR3 runs 13 residues. Trimming shortened V by 7 bases and J by 7 bases, and 11 bases separated the two germline ends. The CDR3, as DNA: TGTGCCAGCACGGGGACTGAAAATTCACCCCTCCACTTT. Its protein product is CASTGTENSPLHF.

In its sample, this clone was seen a few times. V is TRBV28 and J is TRBJ2-5, with no clear D. Germline CDR1 is MDHEN and CDR2 is SYDVKM. There are 14 residues in the CDR3. The germline V and J ends were trimmed by 5 bases and 3 bases, with 13 bases remaining between them. The CDR3 sequence is CASSPRFDEETQYF. The CDR3 DNA sequence: TGTGCCAGCAGTCCCCGATTTGACGAAGAGACCCAGTACTTC.

This chain uses TRBV21-1 with TRBJ1-2; TRBD1, the D gene given by the table, was not confirmed from the DNA. TRBV21-1 is annotated as a pseudogene. The CDR3 sequence is 16 residues long. Here the CDR3 reads CASSNGDRVVRYGYTF. CDR3 bases: TGTGCCAGCAGCAATGGGGACAGGGTTGTTCGATATGGCTACACCTTC.

This clone was detected only once. The J gene is TRBJ2-4, the V gene TRBV27; D remains unclear. Germline V gives CDR1 MNHEY, CDR2 SMNVEV (reference sequence). CDR3 size: 15 residues. V gave up 5 bases and J gave up 0 bases, with 11 bases separating them. DNA for the CDR3: TGTGCCAGCAGTCCCCGGACGGTAGCCAAAAACATTCAGTACTTC. This sequence encodes CASSPRTVAKNIQYF.

The chain recombines TRBV2 with TRBJ1-4; unclear D gene. The V and J ends lost 3 bases and 8 bases respectively, with 4 bases between them. The CDR3 loop spans 11 amino acids. Germline values: CDR1 SNHLY, CDR2 FYNNEI. CDR3 amino acids: CASSELEKLFF. The CDR3 DNA is TGTGCCAGCAGTGAGTTAGAAAAACTGTTTTTT.

V is TRBV11-2 and J is TRBJ1-2, with a weak D call TRBD1 (5 bases). The CDR3 contains 16 residues. V dropped 4 bases and J dropped 3 bases, with 18 bases sitting between them. Germline CDR1 is SGHAT and CDR2 is FQNNGV. This CDR3 reads CASSSYRRGVDYGYTF. The CDR3 coding sequence is TGTGCCAGCAGCTCCTACAGGCGGGGGGTTGACTATGGCTACACCTTC.

This chain joins TRBV28 and TRBJ1-2; tentatively, D is TRBD1 (5 bases). This CDR3 contains 13 residues. Germline assignment: CDR1 MDHEN and CDR2 SYDVKM. The V gene lost 5 bases and the J gene lost 4 bases, with 11 bases spanning the gap. CDR3 in DNA: TGTGCCAGCAGTCTGGGACTTAGCTATGGCTACACCTTC. Encoded protein: CASSLGLSYGYTF.

The chain joins TRBV7-2 to TRBJ1-2; TRBD1 agrees at 7 bases. The CDR3 is 14 residues long. Germline values: CDR1 SGHTA, CDR2 FQGNSA. The V segment lost 5 bases and the J segment 4 bases; nucleotides outside the gene matches: 7. CDR3 amino acids: CASSRLGGPYGYTF. CDR3 DNA sequence: TGTGCCAGCAGCCGGTTAGGGGGCCCCTATGGCTACACCTTC.